This T cell receptor beta chain was recovered during a study of cytomegalovirus exposure and HLA in healthy donors (dated by TCRdb to 2016 to 2017). Turning to the overall study: The 666 repertoires of the first cohort and the 120 validation repertoires were produced on the same platform, according to a later analysis. To predict cytomegalovirus infection status, the study combined high-throughput TCR immunosequencing, statistical association of individual TCRs with disease status, and machine learning. A separate validation cohort of about 110 different subjects was used in addition to the roughly 640-subject first cohort. The aim of the study was to test whether cataloging public T cell receptors could identify signatures of past pathogen exposure. Overall results and qualifications from the work: A later analysis had no HLA typing for the validation cohort, so co-occurrence there was scored across all 120 or so repertoires. In vitro tests confirmed that a few of the cytomegalovirus-associated TCR beta chains recognize cytomegalovirus antigens. A later analysis found that TCRs clustered in the first cohort also tended to co-occur in the roughly 110 validation repertoires, with 94% of cluster scores above 0. Across donors, most TCR sequences were observed very rarely, whereas some public TCRs were present in many individuals. The classifier was reported to diagnose cytomegalovirus status with high specificity and sensitivity in both the original and validation cohorts. The study gave a list of 150 to 200 TCR beta chains associated with cytomegalovirus. The authors suggested that the approach could potentially be generalized to other disease states and immunological phenotypes.

Separate from the approximately 670-subject first cohort, the validation cohort of 120 subjects was the group to which the donors belonged. Trimming takes 6 bases from V and 7 bases from J, and the germline ends sit 24 bases apart. The germline V gene sets CDR1 to MDHEN and CDR2 to SYDVKM. Including the terminal cysteine and phenylalanine, the CDR3 comprises 16 residues. The DNA shown is the 48-base CDR3, in frame from base 1. On this clone itself: Its cognate antigen has yet to be identified. Base-call qualities are not available, and no considerably larger clone is one nucleotide away.

The library relied on the immunoSEQ multiplex PCR assay. Per the original workflow: A statistical classification framework was developed to diagnose cytomegalovirus status using the catalog of TCR beta chain sequences. This is the immuneACCESS table as TCRdb keeps it, with only in-frame sequences that have V and J called. A part of the clones is gone; compared with another copy, unresolved V genes explain less than half, and the rest is unexplained. V, J and clone size were drawn from that table, and D and trimming were deduced from the DNA. The sample table lists 250,000 or so clones, 87% of them with a count of one. Of the sample, 2.6% falls within the top ten clones.

In this chain, TRBV28 is recombined with TRBJ1-2; the D gene is perhaps TRBD1, from 6 matching bases. The TCR was taken from a man younger than 35 in good health and CMV-seronegative. Source material: PBMCs. CDR3 sequence: CASSSRNTGKAFGYTF. The DNA sequence follows: TGTGCCAGCAGCTCCAGAAACACAGGGAAGGCTTTTGGCTACACCTTC.